The 16 T cell receptor beta chains below come from one sample, sequenced in a study of cytomegalovirus exposure and HLA in healthy donors. The study ran its PCR with 60 Vbeta and 13 Jbeta primers. Produced via immunoSEQ multiplex PCR; TCRdb's table is partial and in-frame only. The sample lists tens of thousands of clones; less than 65% were seen once. The sequenced sample was PBMCs. The origin of the receptors is a woman in her twenties or thirties in good health and CMV-seronegative.

J is TRBJ2-1 and V is TRBV5-1, with 7 bases identical to TRBD2. J lost 5 bases, V lost 5 bases, and 13 bases had no gene match. Germline V gene data show CDR1 as SGHRS and CDR2 as YFSETQ. CDR3 length equals 16 residues. DNA of the CDR3: TGCGCCAGCAGTTCGAGTCTAGCGGTAGTGAACAATGAGCAGTTCTTC. Encoded protein: CASSSSLAVVNNEQFF.

The V and J genes are TRBV10-3 and TRBJ2-7; possibly TRBD1 for D (6 bases). Between the trimmed V and J ends, which lost 0 bases and 4 bases, there was a span of 19 bases. The CDR3 contains 17 residues. The V gene's germline CDR1 is ENHRY and CDR2 SYGVKD. The CDR3 DNA reads as TGTGCCATCAGTGAGTCAATTGGGGGCGGTTATACGTACGAGCAGTACTTC. Protein sequence: CAISESIGGGYTYEQYF.

There are a few counts of this clone. The CDR3 spells CASSPPGQGTYEQYF. The CDR3 DNA reads as TGTGCCAGCTCACCCCCGGGACAGGGCACCTACGAGCAGTACTTC. The gene calls are TRBV18 and TRBJ2-7; TRBD1 matches 9 bases. Germline V CDR1 and CDR2: KGHSH, LQKENI. V lost 3 bases to trimming and J lost 2 bases; unmatched junction nucleotides: 5. The CDR3 consists of 15 residues.

This clone came up a few times. DNA for the CDR3: TGTGCCAGCAGTTACGAGGGGGCAGAGTCACCCCTCCACTTT. It specifies CASSYEGAESPLHF. The chain joins TRBV6-6 to TRBJ1-6, with TRBD1 identical over 7 bases. CDR1 is MNHNY and CDR2 is SVGAGI in the germline V gene (reference sequence). The CDR3 length is 14 residues. The V segment lost 2 bases and the J segment 10 bases; nucleotides outside the gene matches: 5.

The gene calls are TRBV29-1 and TRBJ2-7, with 11 bases that match TRBD2. V lost 5 bases and J lost 3; bases outside the gene matches: 12. The CDR3 spans 16 residues. Germline V gene data show CDR1 as SQVTM and CDR2 as ANQGSEA. CDR3 in DNA: TGCAGCGTTATCGGGGGTAGCGGGGGGGCCCTCTACGAGCAGTACTTC. As protein: CSVIGGSGGALYEQYF.

CDR3 nucleotides: TGTGCCATCAGGACCGCCGGGACTAGCGGGGGTTATGAGCAGTTCTTC. The encoded protein is CAIRTAGTSGGYEQFF. The chain joins TRBV10-3 to TRBJ2-1, with 14 bases that match TRBD2. The CDR3 covers 16 residues. Germline V gene sequence: CDR1 ENHRY, CDR2 SYGVKD. The junction had 9 bases not matched to a gene; V was cut back by 6 bases and J by 8 bases.

V is TRBV11-2 and J is TRBJ2-2; D call uncertain. Looked up from germline, CDR1 is SGHAT and CDR2 is FQNNGV. V dropped 1 base and J dropped 5 bases, with 8 bases sitting between them. This CDR3 region has 14 residues. CDR3 sequence: CASSLGIETGELFF. The CDR3 DNA sequence: TGTGCCAGCAGCTTAGGAATAGAAACCGGGGAGCTGTTTTTT.

V usage is TRBV6-5 and J usage is TRBJ1-2; the match to TRBD1 covers 9 bases. CDR1 is MNHEY, CDR2 SVGAGI, per germline. This CDR3 has 14 amino acids. The V segment lost 6 bases and the J segment 6 bases; nucleotides outside the gene matches: 8. The CDR3 bases are TGTGCCAGCAGCGAACAGGGGGCATATAATGGCTACACCTTC. Its translation: CASSEQGAYNGYTF.

This clone was recorded a few times. The J gene is TRBJ2-4, the V gene TRBV5-1, with TRBD1 identical over 7 bases. V shed 5 bases and J 0 bases; nucleotides not matched to a gene: 11. Germline V gives CDR1 SGHRS, CDR2 YFSETQ. The CDR3 sequence is 17 residues long. CDR3 bases: TGCGCCAGCAGGCCGGTATATAGGGGGCTAGCCAAAAACATTCAGTACTTC. This translates into CASRPVYRGLAKNIQYF.

The chain employs TRBV4-1 and TRBJ1-5; 7 bases agree with TRBD1. The junction had 2 bases not matched to a gene; V was cut back by 0 bases and J by 6 bases. This CDR3 contains 14 residues. CDR1 and CDR2 from the germline V gene are MGHRA and YSYEKL. The CDR3 spells CASSQEGGSQPQHF. CDR3 DNA: TGCGCCAGCAGCCAAGAAGGGGGCAGTCAGCCCCAGCATTTT.

The count of this clone is one. The rearrangement joins TRBV5-6 to TRBJ2-3; D not certain. The CDR3 totals 11 residues. Germline V gives CDR1 SGHDT, CDR2 YYEEEE. The ends were cut back, 8 bases at V and 8 bases at J, with 12 bases in the middle. CDR3 region: CASVRVVTQYF. The CDR3 nucleotides read TGTGCCAGTGTACGGGTGGTTACGCAGTATTTT.

V is TRBV7-2 and J is TRBJ1-1; D is ambiguous. CDR1 and CDR2 (germline): SGHTA, FQGNSA. Trimming stripped 2 bases from V and 4 bases from J, with 14 bases between. The CDR3 is made up of 15 amino acids. DNA for the CDR3: TGTGCCAGCAGCTTAAACTCAAACCGGGGCACTGAAGCTTTCTTT. This codes for CASSLNSNRGTEAFF. Full variable domain (outside the CDR3, taken from reference TRBV7-2 and TRBJ1-1): GAGVSQSPSNKVTEKGKDVELRCDPISGHTALYWYRQSLGQGLEFLIYFQGNSAPDKSGLPSDRFSAERTGGSVSTLTIQRTQQEDSAVYLCASSLNSNRGTEAFFGQGTRLTVV.

J is TRBJ2-7 and V is TRBV28; 9 bases align to TRBD1. J gave up 0 bases and V 4 bases, and 7 bases lay outside the gene matches. In germline, CDR1 is MDHEN, CDR2 SYDVKM. CDR3 length equals 16 residues. The CDR3, as DNA: TGTGCCAGCAGTTCCACCGGGACAGGGCTCTCCTACGAGCAGTACTTC. Residues: CASSSTGTGLSYEQYF.

The chain joins TRBV11-2 to TRBJ2-1; D not resolved. In germline, CDR1 is SGHAT, CDR2 FQNNGV. This CDR3 has 12 residues. The ends were cut back, 2 bases at V and 7 bases at J, with 6 bases in the middle. The CDR3 loop reads CASSLLRNEQFF. DNA for the CDR3: TGTGCCAGCAGCTTACTCCGGAATGAGCAGTTCTTC.

V usage is TRBV5-1 and J usage is TRBJ2-5; 8 bases are shared with TRBD1. Germline CDR1 SGHRS, CDR2 YFSETQ. V lost 3 bases and J lost 4; bases outside the gene matches: 5. This CDR3 region has 14 residues. The CDR3 bases are TGCGCCAGCAGCTCGGGACAGGCTCGAGAGACCCAGTACTTC. It encodes CASSSGQARETQYF.

The J gene is TRBJ1-4, the V gene TRBV4-2; D perhaps matches TRBD1 (5 bases). This CDR3 has 16 amino acids. Trimming stripped 0 bases from V and 4 bases from J, with 12 bases between. Looked up from germline, CDR1 is LGHNA and CDR2 is YNFKEQ. The DNA for the CDR3 is TGTGCCAGCAGCCAAGAAGGAAGGGGAGGTAATGAAAAACTGTTTTTT. Protein sequence: CASSQEGRGGNEKLFF.